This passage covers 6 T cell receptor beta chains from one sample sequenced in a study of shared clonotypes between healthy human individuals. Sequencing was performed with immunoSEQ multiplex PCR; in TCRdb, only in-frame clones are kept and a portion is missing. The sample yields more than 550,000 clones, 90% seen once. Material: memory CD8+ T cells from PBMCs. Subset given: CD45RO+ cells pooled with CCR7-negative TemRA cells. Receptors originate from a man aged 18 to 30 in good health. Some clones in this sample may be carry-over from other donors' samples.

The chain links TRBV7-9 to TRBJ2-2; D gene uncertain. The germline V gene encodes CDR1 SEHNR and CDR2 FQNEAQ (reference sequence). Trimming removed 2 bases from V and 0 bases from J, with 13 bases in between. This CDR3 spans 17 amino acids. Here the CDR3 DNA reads TGTGCCAGCAGCTTATCCTCGGTCAGGACGAACACCGGGGAGCTGTTTTTT. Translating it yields CASSLSSVRTNTGELFF.

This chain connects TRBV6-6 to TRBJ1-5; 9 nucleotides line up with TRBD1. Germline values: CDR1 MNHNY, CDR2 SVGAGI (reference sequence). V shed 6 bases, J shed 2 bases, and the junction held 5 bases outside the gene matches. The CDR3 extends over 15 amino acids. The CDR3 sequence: CASSRTGGGNQPQHF. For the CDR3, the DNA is TGTGCCAGCAGCCGCACAGGGGGCGGCAATCAGCCCCAGCATTTT.

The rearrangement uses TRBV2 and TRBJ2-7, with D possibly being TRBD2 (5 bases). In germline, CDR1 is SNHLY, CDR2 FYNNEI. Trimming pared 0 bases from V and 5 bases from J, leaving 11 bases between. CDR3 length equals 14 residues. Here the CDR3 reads CASSEAEVAHEQYF. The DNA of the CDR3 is TGTGCCAGCAGTGAAGCGGAGGTGGCCCACGAGCAGTACTTC.

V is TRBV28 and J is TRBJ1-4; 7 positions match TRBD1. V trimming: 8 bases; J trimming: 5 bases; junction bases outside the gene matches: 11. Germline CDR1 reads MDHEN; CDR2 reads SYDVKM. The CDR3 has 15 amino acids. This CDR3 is CASATPQGVNEKLFF. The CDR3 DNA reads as TGTGCCAGCGCCACCCCGCAGGGGGTGAATGAAAAACTGTTTTTT.

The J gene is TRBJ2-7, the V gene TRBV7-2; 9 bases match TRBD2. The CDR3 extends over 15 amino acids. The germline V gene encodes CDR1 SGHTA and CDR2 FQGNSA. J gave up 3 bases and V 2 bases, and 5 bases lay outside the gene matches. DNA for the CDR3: TGTGCCAGCAGCTTAACTAGCGGGTGGGACTACGAGCAGTACTTC. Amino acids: CASSLTSGWDYEQYF.

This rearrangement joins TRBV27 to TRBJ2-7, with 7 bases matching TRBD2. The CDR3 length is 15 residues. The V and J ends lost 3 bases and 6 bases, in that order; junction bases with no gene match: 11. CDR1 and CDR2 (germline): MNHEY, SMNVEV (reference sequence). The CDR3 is CASSFPAAGRSEQYF. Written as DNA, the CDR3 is TGTGCCAGCAGTTTCCCCGCAGCGGGAAGGAGCGAGCAGTACTTC.